The rows below give T cell receptor beta chains drawn from one sample of a study of regulatory T cells in long-lasting Graves disease. Via MiXCR, TCRdb re-called the multiplex PCR reads, giving one row per CDR3 protein. The top ten hold 20% to 25% of the sample, which has fewer than 450,000 distinct CDR3 sequences, less than 25% seen once. The sample consisted of peripheral blood mononuclear cells (PBMCs), taken when the disease was refractory, from a patient treated with antithyroid drugs. The receptors were gathered from a female donor with Graves disease. The CDR3 runs from the conserved cysteine through the conserved F or W. D genes are given only for firm matches. Expanded clones are given a class, and other clones once, few, many or no size at all.

>TRBD2|TRBJ2-5|TRBV28|many
TGTGCCAGCAGCCCTAGCGGGGGCTTGAAAGAGACCCAGTACTTC
CASSPSGGLKETQYF
>-|TRBJ2-5|TRBV27|many
TGTGCCAGCAGTCCCAATACAGGGCCAGAGACCCAGTACTTC
CASSPNTGPETQYF
>-|TRBJ2-7|TRBV29-1|-
TGCAGCGTACGGACGGGAGCCTACGAGCAGTACTTC
CSVRTGAYEQYF
>-|TRBJ2-5|TRBV12-3/TRBV12-4|many
TGTGCCAGCAGCCCGGACCGGCGACTGTACCAAGAGACCCAGTACTTC
CASSPDRRLYQETQYF
>TRBD1|TRBJ2-2|TRBV19|few
TGTGCCAGTAGGACAGGGGTTAACACCGGGGAGCTGTTTTTT
CASRTGVNTGELFF
>-|TRBJ2-7|TRBV5-1|few
TGCGCCAGCAGCTTGTCTTCCCAAACCGCCTACTACGAGCAGTACTTC
CASSLSSQTAYYEQYF
>TRBD1|TRBJ1-1|TRBV20-1|few
TGCAGTGTCCCGGGACAGGGGAGTGAAGCTTTCTTT
CSVPGQGSEAFF
>-|TRBJ2-5|TRBV7-8|-
TGTGCCAGCAGCTTAGCCGCAGGGTCCCAAGAGACCCAGTACTTC
CASSLAAGSQETQYF
>-|TRBJ1-1|TRBV3-1|many
TGTGCCAGCAGCCAAGCTTGGCCAGGGCCCGGACGGAATGATGACACTGAAGCTTTCTTT
CASSQAWPGPGRNDDTEAFF
>-|TRBJ2-2|TRBV7-9|-
TGTGCCAGCAGCCCAGAGGGCCCCGGGGAGCTGTTTTTT
CASSPEGPGELFF
>-|TRBJ1-1|TRBV7-9|few
TGTGCCAGCAGCTTAGGGGAACTCACTGAAGCTTTCTTT
CASSLGELTEAFF
>TRBD1|TRBJ1-5|TRBV19|-
TGTGACAGCGGGACAGGCTATAGCAATCAGCCCCAGCATTTT
CDSGTGYSNQPQHF
>-|TRBJ2-7|TRBV28|many
TGTGCCGGATCCGGGACGAGCTCCTACGAGCAGTACTTC
CAGSGTSSYEQYF
>-|TRBJ1-4|TRBV2|many
TGTGCCAGCAGACGTGTTAATGAAAAACTGTTTTTT
CASRRVNEKLFF
>-|TRBJ2-4|TRBV20-1|few
TGCAGTGCTACCCGGCAGGGACAAACCACGAGGTCCCTTCAGTACTTC
CSATRQGQTTRSLQYF
>TRBD1|TRBJ2-1|TRBV6-1|-
TGTGCCAGCAGTCCGGGACAGGGAAGAAATGAGCAGTTCTTC
CASSPGQGRNEQFF
>TRBD2|TRBJ2-1|TRBV20-1|-
TGCAGTGCTAGGCCCCCAGGCGGGAGGGGGTTTAATGAGCAGTTCTTC
CSARPPGGRGFNEQFF
>-|TRBJ1-1|TRBV5-1|-
TGCGCCAGTACGGACACGCTGAACACTGAAGCTTTCTTT
CASTDTLNTEAFF
>-|TRBJ2-1|TRBV7-2|-
TGTGCCAGCAGCCCCACGGCCAACAATGAGCAGTTCTTC
CASSPTANNEQFF
>TRBD2|TRBJ2-7|TRBV7-3|-
TGTGCCAGCAGCCTCCTCCCTGGGGGGGGAGGCGGGCAGTACTTC
CASSLLPGGGGGQYF
>-|TRBJ2-5|TRBV18|few
TGTGCCAGCTCGCCCGGGACTTCCTATACGGAGACCCAGTACTTC
CASSPGTSYTETQYF
>-|TRBJ1-2|TRBV20-1|-
TGCAGTGCCAGGGTCGTGGGCTACACCTTC
CSARVVGYTF
>TRBD1|TRBJ1-4|TRBV2|many
TGTGCCAGCAGAACAGGGGTGGAAAAACTGTTTTTT
CASRTGVEKLFF
>-|TRBJ2-5|TRBV15|few
TGTGCCACCAGCACTGCTCAGTGGGAGACCCAGTACTTC
CATSTAQWETQYF
>-|TRBJ1-5|TRBV6-1|many
TGTGCCAGCAGTCCGATATATAGCAATCAGCCCCAGCATTTT
CASSPIYSNQPQHF
>-|TRBJ1-2|TRBV18|few
TGTGCCAGCTCACCAGGGGACCCGGCGTATGGCTACACCTTC
CASSPGDPAYGYTF
>TRBD1|TRBJ1-2|TRBV18|few
TGTGCCAGCTCACCTGGGACAGCTGAATCCGGCGGCTACACCTTC
CASSPGTAESGGYTF